This T cell receptor beta chain was found in a study of early T cells in non-severe SARS-CoV-2 infection. Looking at the study overall: Bulk RNA taken from unsorted whole blood was sequenced, leaving chains unpaired. The study's findings and limits: VDJdb matching, biased toward anti-spike CD8 responses, missed private and CD4 specificities.

V was trimmed by 1 base and J by 5 bases, leaving 11 bases between them. Germline lookup yields CDR1 SGHAT and CDR2 FQNNGV. The CDR3 sequence is 14 residues long. A note on this clonotype: Its antigen is unidentified.

Unique molecular identifier tags were affixed to discrete cDNA molecules. TCRdb reprocessed the 5' RACE reads with MiXCR, giving one entry per CDR3 protein. The table shows about 100,000 distinct CDR3 sequences, with over 10% occurring only once. This clonotype was obtained from an adult who was a healthcare worker with PCR-confirmed SARS-CoV-2 infection or an uninfected control (not recorded which). The chain employs TRBV11-2 and TRBJ1-1, with D unclear. The sequencing sample was made of whole blood. CDR3 sequence reads: CASSLGAAGTEAFF. The CDR3 DNA reads TGTGCCAGCAGCTTAGGGGCCGCAGGAACTGAAGCTTTCTTT.